The 15 T cell receptor beta chains below come from one sample, sequenced in a study of T cell responses to AZD1222 COVID-19 vaccine. Profiled with immunoSEQ multiplex PCR; TCRdb holds only in-frame clones, not every one. Counted here are about 130,000 clones, around 90% occurring once; the ten biggest clones make up about 6%. The source was peripheral blood, collected on day 0 of AZD1222 vaccination. These receptors were collected from an adult in good health.

The rearrangement joins TRBV2 to TRBJ1-2; D is unclear. Trimming left V 6 bases short and J 6 bases short, with 20 bases between. Germline lookup yields CDR1 SNHLY and CDR2 FYNNEI. This CDR3 comprises 15 residues. The CDR3 is CASRIAAGVENGYTF. In DNA form, the CDR3 reads TGTGCCAGCAGAATAGCGGCGGGAGTGGAAAATGGCTACACCTTC.

This clone was seen more than once but under ten times. The chain couples TRBV19 to TRBJ1-2; D remains unclear. CDR1 LNHDA and CDR2 SQIVND come from the germline V gene (reference sequence). Trimming left V 3 bases short and J 8 bases short, with 13 bases between. This CDR3 contains 13 residues. The CDR3 is CASSIEIRGGYTF. The CDR3 region has the DNA TGTGCCAGTAGTATTGAGATCCGTGGCGGCTACACCTTC.

This clone was seen a single time. The V gene is TRBV30, the J gene TRBJ1-1, with D perhaps TRBD1 (6 bases). The CDR3 covers 14 residues. The ends were cut back, 3 bases at V and 2 bases at J, with 13 bases in the middle. The germline V gene has CDR1 GTSNPN and CDR2 SVGIG (reference sequence). As DNA, the CDR3 is TGTGCCTGGAGGTCACAGGGACCAAACACTGAAGCTTTCTTT. Translated, it gives CAWRSQGPNTEAFF.

J is TRBJ1-1 and V is TRBV12-3 or TRBV12-4, with a tentative D call TRBD1 (5 bases). This CDR3 region has 13 residues. Trimming took 3 bases from V and 9 from J, leaving 14 bases between them. Here the CDR3 DNA reads TGTGCCAGCAGTTTGGGGACGGGAGGGAAAGCTTTCTTT. Translated: CASSLGTGGKAFF.

The chain has TRBV5-6 and TRBJ1-2; D is unclear. There are 15 residues in the CDR3. CDR1 is SGHDT, CDR2 YYEEEE, per germline. Trimming left V 6 bases short and J 4 bases short, with 19 bases between. The CDR3 sequence is CASMLTAPGSYGYTF. CDR3 in DNA: TGTGCCAGCATGCTGACGGCACCCGGAAGCTATGGCTACACCTTC.

The chain couples TRBV5-1 to TRBJ2-1; 7 bases align to TRBD2. The V segment lost 0 bases and the J segment 7 bases; nucleotides outside the gene matches: 7. Germline CDR1 is SGHRS and CDR2 is YFSETQ. The CDR3 is 15 residues long. CDR3 DNA: TGCGCCAGCAGCTTGGCCCCGGCGGGGGAGAATGAGCAGTTCTTC. It is translated as CASSLAPAGENEQFF.

The rearrangement joins TRBV7-2 to TRBJ1-5; D possibly corresponds to TRBD1 (5 bases). Germline V gene data show CDR1 as SGHTA and CDR2 as FQGNSA. The CDR3 runs to 14 residues. The V gene lost 5 bases and the J gene lost 9 bases, with 17 bases spanning the gap. In DNA, the CDR3 is TGTGCCAGCAGCCTGGGGGGATCTAAGCCGCCCCAGCATTTT. This translates into CASSLGGSKPPQHF.

The chain links TRBV2 to TRBJ1-2; D call uncertain. Germline V CDR1 and CDR2: SNHLY, FYNNEI. Trimming took 6 bases from V and 5 from J, leaving 10 bases between them. CDR3 length: 12 residues. CDR3 loop: CASREAPYGYTF. The CDR3 DNA follows: TGTGCCAGCAGGGAGGCCCCTTATGGCTACACCTTC.

This clone was seen a few times. Different DNA sequences within this sample yield the same CDR3. This chain links TRBV4-2 with TRBJ1-4; D might be TRBD1 (6 bases). CDR1 is LGHNA and CDR2 is YNFKEQ in the germline V gene. V was pared by 1 base and J by 1 base, with 10 bases between. The CDR3 totals 16 residues. Written as DNA, the CDR3 is TGTGCCAGCAGCCAAGGAGGGGGGGAAACTAATGAAAAACTGTTTTTT. This encodes CASSQGGGETNEKLFF.

In this sample, this clone turned up a few times. The chain combines TRBV9 with TRBJ1-2; 7 bases agree with TRBD1. The length of the CDR3 is 13 residues. Trimming cost V 3 bases and J 4 bases; bases outside gene matches: 3. CDR1 SGDLS and CDR2 YYNGEE come from the germline V gene. CDR3: CASSGGQSYGYTF. Written as DNA, the CDR3 is TGTGCCAGCAGCGGGGGACAGAGCTATGGCTACACCTTC.

This clone showed up just once. The chain links TRBV6-6 to TRBJ1-5, with 7 bases that match TRBD1. With 5 bases clipped from V and 6 bases from J, the junction kept 10 bases outside the gene matches. Germline CDR1 is MNHNY and CDR2 is SVGAGI (reference sequence). CDR3 length: 15 amino acids. In nucleotides, the CDR3 is TGTGCCAGCAGTAATGGACAGGTCGTGTCTCAGCCCCAGCATTTT. Protein product: CASSNGQVVSQPQHF.

This rearrangement joins TRBV19 to TRBJ1-1; D might be TRBD1 (6 bases). Trimming removed 1 base at V and 8 bases at J, with 17 bases between. The CDR3 is 15 amino acids. CDR1 is LNHDA, CDR2 SQIVND, per germline (reference sequence). The CDR3 sequence: CASSIGSLGGEEAFF. The CDR3 DNA reads as TGTGCCAGTAGTATAGGGAGCCTCGGGGGCGAGGAAGCTTTCTTT.

V usage is TRBV6-5 and J usage is TRBJ1-6; D perhaps matches TRBD1 (5 bases). The germline V gene encodes CDR1 MNHEY and CDR2 SVGAGI. V was clipped by 7 bases and J by 7 bases, with 17 bases between them. The CDR3 length is 15 residues. CDR3 coding DNA: TGTGCCAGCACCTACGGGGGGACGGTGAATTCACCCCTCCACTTT. This encodes CASTYGGTVNSPLHF.

The J gene is TRBJ1-5, the V gene TRBV6-5, with D unclear. The CDR3 runs to 13 residues. Trimming shortened V by 6 bases and J by 3 bases, and 9 bases separated the two germline ends. Germline V CDR1 and CDR2: MNHEY, SVGAGI. In nucleotides, the CDR3 is TGTGCCAGCAGAAGAGGCCACAATCAGCCCCAGCATTTT. Encoded protein: CASRRGHNQPQHF.

Concerning this clone itself: Sequence at one end of the junction differs from germline and may be a read error. V and J are TRBV6-1 and TRBJ2-2; tentatively, D is TRBD2 (5 bases). The CDR3 runs to 14 residues. Germline lookup yields CDR1 MNHNS and CDR2 SASEGT. The CDR3 reads CASREGLYTGELFF. The CDR3 nucleotides read TGTGCCAGCAGGGAAGGACTTTACACCGGGGAGCTGTTTTTT.